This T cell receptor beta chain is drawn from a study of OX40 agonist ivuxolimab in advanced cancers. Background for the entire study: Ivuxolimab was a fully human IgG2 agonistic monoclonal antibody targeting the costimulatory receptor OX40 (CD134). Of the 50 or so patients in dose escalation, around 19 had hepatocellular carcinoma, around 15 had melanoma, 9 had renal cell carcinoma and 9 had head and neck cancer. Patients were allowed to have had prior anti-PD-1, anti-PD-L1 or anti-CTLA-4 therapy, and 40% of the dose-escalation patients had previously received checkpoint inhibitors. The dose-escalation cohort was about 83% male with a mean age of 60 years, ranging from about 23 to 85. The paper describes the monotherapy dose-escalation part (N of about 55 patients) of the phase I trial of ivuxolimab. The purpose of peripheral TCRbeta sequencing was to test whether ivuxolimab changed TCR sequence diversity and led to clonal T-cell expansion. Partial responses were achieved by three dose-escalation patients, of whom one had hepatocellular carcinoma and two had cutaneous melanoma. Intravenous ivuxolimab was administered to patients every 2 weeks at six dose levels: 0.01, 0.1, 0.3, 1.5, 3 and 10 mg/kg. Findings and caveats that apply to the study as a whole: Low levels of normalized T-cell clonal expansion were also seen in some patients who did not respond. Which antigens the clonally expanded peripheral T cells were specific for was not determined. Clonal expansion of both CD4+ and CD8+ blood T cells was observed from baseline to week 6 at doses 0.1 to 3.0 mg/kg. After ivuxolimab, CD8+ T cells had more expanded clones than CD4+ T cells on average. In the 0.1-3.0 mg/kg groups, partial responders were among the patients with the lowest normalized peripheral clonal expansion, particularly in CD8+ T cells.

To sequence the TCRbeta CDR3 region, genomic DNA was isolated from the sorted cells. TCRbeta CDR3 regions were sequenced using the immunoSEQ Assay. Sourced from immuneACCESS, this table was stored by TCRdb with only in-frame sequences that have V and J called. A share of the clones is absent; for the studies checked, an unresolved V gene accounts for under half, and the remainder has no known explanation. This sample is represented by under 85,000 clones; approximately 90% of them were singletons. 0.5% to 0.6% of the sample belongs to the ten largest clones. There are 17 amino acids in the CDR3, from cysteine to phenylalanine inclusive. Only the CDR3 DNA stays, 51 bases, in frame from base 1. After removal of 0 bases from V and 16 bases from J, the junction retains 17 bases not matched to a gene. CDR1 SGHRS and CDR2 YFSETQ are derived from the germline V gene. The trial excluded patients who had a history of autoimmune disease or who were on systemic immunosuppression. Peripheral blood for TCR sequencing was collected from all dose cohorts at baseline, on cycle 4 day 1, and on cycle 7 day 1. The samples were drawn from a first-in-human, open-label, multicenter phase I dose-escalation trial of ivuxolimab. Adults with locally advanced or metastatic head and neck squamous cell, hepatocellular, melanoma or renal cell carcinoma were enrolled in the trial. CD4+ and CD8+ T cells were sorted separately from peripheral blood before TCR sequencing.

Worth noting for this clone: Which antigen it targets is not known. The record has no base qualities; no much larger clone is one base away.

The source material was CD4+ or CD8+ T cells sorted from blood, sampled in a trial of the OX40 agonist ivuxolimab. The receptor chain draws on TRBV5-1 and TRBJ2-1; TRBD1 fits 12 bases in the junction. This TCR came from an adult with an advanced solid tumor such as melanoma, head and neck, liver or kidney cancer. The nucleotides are TGCGCCAGCAGCTTGGATGGACCGGGACAGGGGGCGCGGGTTATCTTCTTC. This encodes CASSLDGPGQGARVIFF.